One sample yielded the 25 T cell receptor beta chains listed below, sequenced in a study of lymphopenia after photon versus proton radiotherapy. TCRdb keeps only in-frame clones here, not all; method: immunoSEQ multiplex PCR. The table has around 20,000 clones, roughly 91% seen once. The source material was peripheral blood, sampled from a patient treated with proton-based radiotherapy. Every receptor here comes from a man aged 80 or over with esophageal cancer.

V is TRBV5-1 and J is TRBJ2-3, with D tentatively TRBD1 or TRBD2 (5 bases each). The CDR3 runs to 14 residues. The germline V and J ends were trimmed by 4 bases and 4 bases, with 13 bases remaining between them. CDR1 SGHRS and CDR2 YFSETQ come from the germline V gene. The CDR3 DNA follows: TGCGCCAGCAGCCTCCCGGTGGGGGCAGATACGCAGTATTTT. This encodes CASSLPVGADTQYF. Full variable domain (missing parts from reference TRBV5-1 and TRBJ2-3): KAGVTQTPRYLIKTRGQQVTLSCSPISGHRSVSWYQQTPGQGLQFLFEYFSETQRNKGNFPGRFSGRQFSNSRSEMNVSTLELGDSALYLCASSLPVGADTQYFGPGTRLTVL.

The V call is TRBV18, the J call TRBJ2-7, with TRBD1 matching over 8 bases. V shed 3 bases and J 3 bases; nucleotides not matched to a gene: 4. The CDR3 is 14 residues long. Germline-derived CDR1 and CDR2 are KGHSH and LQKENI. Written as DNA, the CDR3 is TGTGCCAGCTCACCTCGGACAGGGAACTACGAGCAGTACTTC. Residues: CASSPRTGNYEQYF.

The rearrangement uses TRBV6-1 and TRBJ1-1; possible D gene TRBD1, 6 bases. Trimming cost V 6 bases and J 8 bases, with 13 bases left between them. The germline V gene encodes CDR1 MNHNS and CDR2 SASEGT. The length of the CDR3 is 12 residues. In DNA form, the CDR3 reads TGTGCCAGCAGCGCCGGGACACGAGAAGCTTTCTTT. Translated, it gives CASSAGTREAFF.

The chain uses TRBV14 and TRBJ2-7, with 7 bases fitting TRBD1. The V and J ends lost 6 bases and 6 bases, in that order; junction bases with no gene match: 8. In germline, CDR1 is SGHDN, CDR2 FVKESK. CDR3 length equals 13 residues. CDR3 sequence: CASRETGQAEQYF. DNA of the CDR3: TGTGCCAGCAGGGAGACAGGGCAGGCCGAGCAGTACTTC. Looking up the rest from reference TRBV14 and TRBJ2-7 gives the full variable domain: EAGVTQFPSHSVIEKGQTVTLRCDPISGHDNLYWYRRVMGKEIKFLLHFVKESKQDESGMPNNRFLAERTGGTYSTLKVQPAELEDSGVYFCASRETGQAEQYFGPGTRLTVT.

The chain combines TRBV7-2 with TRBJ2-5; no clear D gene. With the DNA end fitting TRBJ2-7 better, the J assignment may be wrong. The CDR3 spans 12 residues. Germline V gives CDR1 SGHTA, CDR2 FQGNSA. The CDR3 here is CASSTRPYEQYF. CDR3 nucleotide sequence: TGTGCCAGCAGCACCCGACCCTACGAGCAGTACTTC.

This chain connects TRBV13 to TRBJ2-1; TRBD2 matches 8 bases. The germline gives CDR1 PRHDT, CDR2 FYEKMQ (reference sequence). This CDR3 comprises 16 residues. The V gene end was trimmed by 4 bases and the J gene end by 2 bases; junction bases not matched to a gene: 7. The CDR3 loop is CASSSLTSGAYNEQFF. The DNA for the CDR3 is TGTGCCAGCAGCTCCCTCACTAGCGGAGCCTACAATGAGCAGTTCTTC.

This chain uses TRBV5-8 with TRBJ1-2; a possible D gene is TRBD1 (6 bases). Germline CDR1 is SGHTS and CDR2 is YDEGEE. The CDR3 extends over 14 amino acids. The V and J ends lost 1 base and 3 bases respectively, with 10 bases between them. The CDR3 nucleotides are TGTGCCAGCAGCTTGAACAGGGCGTACTATGGCTACACCTTC. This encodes CASSLNRAYYGYTF.

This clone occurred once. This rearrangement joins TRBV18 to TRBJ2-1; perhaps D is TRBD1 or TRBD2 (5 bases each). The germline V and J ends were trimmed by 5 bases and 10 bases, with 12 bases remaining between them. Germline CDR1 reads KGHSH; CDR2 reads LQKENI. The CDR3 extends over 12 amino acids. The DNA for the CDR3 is TGTGCCAGCTCAACGAGGGGTGTCGAGCAGTTCTTC. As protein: CASSTRGVEQFF.

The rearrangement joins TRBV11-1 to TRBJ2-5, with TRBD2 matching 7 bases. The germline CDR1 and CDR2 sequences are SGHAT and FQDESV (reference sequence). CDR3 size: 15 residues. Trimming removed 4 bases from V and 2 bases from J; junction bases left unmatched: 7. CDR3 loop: CASSSLWRGQETQYF. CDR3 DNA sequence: TGTGCCAGCAGCTCGCTGTGGCGGGGGCAAGAGACCCAGTACTTC.

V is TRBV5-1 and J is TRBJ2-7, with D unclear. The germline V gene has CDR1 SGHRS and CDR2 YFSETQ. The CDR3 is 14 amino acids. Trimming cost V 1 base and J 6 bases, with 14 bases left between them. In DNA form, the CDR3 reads TGCGCCAGCAGCTTGTCAATAGTTTCGTTCGAGCAGTACTTC. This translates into CASSLSIVSFEQYF.

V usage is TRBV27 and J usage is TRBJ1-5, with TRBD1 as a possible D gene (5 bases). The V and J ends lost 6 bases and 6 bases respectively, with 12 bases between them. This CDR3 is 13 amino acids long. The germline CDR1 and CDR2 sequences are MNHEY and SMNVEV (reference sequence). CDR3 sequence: CASREGRAQPQHF. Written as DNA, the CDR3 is TGTGCCAGCAGAGAGGGGAGGGCTCAGCCCCAGCATTTT.

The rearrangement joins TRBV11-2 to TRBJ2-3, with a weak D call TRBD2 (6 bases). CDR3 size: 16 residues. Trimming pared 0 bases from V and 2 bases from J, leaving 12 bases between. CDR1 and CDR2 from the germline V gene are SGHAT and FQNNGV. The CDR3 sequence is CASSLDLSGTTDTQYF. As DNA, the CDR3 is TGTGCCAGCAGCTTAGATCTTAGCGGAACCACAGATACGCAGTATTTT.

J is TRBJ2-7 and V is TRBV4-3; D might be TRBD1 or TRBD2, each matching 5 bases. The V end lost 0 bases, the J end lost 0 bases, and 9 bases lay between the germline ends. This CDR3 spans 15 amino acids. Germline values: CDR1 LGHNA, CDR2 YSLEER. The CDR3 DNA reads TGCGCCAGCAGCCAAGATTGGGGACGCTCCTACGAGCAGTACTTC. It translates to CASSQDWGRSYEQYF.

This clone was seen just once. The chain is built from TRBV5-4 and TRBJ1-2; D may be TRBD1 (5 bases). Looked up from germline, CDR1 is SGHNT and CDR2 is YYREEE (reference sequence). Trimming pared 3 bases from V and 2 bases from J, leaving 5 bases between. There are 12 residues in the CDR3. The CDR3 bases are TGTGCCAGCAGCTCAGGGAACTATGGCTACACCTTC. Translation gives CASSSGNYGYTF. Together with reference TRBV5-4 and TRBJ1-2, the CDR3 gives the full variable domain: ETGVTQSPTHLIKTRGQQVTLRCSSQSGHNTVSWYQQALGQGPQFIFQYYREEENGRGNFPPRFSGLQFPNYSSELNVNALELDDSALYLCASSSGNYGYTFGSGTRLTVV.

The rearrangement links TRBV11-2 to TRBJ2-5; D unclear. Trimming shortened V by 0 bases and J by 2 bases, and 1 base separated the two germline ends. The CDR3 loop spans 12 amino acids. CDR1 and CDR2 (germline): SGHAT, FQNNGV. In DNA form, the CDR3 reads TGTGCCAGCAGCTTAGATCAAGAGACCCAGTACTTC. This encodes CASSLDQETQYF.

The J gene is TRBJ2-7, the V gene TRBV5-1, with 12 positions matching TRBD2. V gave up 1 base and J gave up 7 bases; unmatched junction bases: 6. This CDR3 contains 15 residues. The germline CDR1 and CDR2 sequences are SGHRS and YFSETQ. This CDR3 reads CASSLNPGLAGEQYF. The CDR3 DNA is TGCGCCAGCAGCTTGAACCCGGGACTAGCGGGTGAGCAGTACTTC.

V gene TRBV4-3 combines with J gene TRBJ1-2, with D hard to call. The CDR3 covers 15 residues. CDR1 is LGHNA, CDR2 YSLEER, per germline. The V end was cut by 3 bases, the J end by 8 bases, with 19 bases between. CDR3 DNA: TGCGCCAGCAGCCAGATTACAAGGACGGTGGGAGGCTACACCTTC. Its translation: CASSQITRTVGGYTF.

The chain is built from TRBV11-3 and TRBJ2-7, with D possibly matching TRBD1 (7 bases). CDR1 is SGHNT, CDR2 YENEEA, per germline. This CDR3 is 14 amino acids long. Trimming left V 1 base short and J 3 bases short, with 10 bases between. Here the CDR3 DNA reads TGTGCCAGCAGCTTAGGCGGGACAGACTACGAGCAGTACTTC. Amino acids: CASSLGGTDYEQYF.

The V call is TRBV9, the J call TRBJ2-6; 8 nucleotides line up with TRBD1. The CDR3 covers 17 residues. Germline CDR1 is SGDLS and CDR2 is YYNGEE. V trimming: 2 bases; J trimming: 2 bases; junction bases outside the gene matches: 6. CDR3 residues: CASSVQGALAGANVLTF. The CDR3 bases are TGTGCCAGCAGCGTCCAGGGGGCGCTTGCTGGGGCCAACGTCCTGACTTTC.

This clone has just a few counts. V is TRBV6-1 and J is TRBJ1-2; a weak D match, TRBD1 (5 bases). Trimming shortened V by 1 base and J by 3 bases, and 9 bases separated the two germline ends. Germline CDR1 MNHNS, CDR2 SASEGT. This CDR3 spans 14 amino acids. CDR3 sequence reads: CASSEGGAYYGYTF. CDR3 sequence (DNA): TGTGCCAGCAGTGAAGGGGGCGCCTACTATGGCTACACCTTC.

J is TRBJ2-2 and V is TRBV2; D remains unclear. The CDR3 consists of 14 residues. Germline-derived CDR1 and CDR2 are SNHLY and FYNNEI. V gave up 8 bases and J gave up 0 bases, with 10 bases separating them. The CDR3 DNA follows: TGTGCCAGCTCTAAACTCGCGAACACCGGGGAGCTGTTTTTT. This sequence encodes CASSKLANTGELFF.

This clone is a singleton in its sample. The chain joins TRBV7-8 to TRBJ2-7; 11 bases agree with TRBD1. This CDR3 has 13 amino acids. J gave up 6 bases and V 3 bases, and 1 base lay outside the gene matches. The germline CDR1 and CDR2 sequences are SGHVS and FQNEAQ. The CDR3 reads CASSFGQGAEQYF. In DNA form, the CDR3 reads TGTGCCAGCAGCTTTGGACAGGGGGCCGAGCAGTACTTC.

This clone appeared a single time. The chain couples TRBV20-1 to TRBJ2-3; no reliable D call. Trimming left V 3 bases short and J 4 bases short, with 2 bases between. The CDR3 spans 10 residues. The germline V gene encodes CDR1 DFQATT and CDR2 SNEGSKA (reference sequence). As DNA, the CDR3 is TGCAGTGCTAGTGCAGATACGCAGTATTTT. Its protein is CSASADTQYF.

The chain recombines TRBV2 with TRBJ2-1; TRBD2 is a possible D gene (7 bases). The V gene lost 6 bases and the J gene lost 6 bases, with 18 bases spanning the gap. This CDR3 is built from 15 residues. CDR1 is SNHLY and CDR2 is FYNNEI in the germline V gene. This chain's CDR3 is CASSLGGPSLNEQFF. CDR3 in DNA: TGTGCCAGCAGCCTCGGGGGGCCTTCCCTCAATGAGCAGTTCTTC.

The CDR3 bases are TGTGCCATCAGTGCGCCCCCCGGGAGGGCCTCCTACGAGCAGTACTTC. Translation: CAISAPPGRASYEQYF. This chain connects TRBV10-3 to TRBJ2-5; 8 positions match TRBD2. The closer fit of TRBJ2-7 to the DNA end suggests the J call may be wrong. This CDR3 contains 16 residues. Germline lookup yields CDR1 ENHRY and CDR2 SYGVKD.